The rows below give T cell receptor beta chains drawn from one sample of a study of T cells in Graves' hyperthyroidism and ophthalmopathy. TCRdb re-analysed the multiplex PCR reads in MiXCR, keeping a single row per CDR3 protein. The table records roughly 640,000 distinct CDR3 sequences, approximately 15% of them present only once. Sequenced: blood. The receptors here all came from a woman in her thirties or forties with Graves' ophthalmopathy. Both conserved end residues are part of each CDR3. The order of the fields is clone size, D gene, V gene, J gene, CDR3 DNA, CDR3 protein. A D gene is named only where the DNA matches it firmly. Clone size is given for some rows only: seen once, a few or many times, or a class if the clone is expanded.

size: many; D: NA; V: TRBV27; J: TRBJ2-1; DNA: TGTGCCAGCAGTCAGACCTCCTACAATGAGCAGTTCTTC; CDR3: CASSQTSYNEQFF
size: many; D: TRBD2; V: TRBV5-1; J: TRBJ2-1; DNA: TGCGCCAGCAGCTGGCCGCGGGAAGCGGGGGGGCCCCGAAATGAGCAGTTCTTC; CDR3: CASSWPREAGGPRNEQFF
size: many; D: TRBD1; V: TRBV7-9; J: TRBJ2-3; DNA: TGTGCCAGCAGCTTCTGGACCCTCGAGCAGGGGGCCTCAGATACGCAGTATTTT; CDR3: CASSFWTLEQGASDTQYF
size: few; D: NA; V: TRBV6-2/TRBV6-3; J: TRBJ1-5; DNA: TGTGCCAGCAGTTACTCGAGAATTACGACAGAACCTATGGCCCAGCATTTT; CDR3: CASSYSRITTEPMAQHF
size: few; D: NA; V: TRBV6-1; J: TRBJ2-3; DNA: TGTGCCAGCAGTCCGGGACAAAATACGCAGTATTTT; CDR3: CASSPGQNTQYF
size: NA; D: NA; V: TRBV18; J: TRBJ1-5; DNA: TGTGCCAGCTCACCACCGAGTAGCAATCAGCCCCAGCATTTT; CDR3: CASSPPSSNQPQHF
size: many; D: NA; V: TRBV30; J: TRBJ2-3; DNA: TGTGCCTGGTACGGGACTCTCACTAGCACAGATACGCAGTATTTT; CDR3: CAWYGTLTSTDTQYF
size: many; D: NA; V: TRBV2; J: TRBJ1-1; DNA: TGTGCCAGCATTCGGGGGGGCAACACTGAAGCTTTCTTT; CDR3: CASIRGGNTEAFF
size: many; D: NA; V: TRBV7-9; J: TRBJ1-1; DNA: TGTGCCAGCAGCTTTTCGGGTGAAGCTTTCTTT; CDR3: CASSFSGEAFF
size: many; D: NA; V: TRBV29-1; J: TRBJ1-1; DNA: TGCAGCGTGAACGGGGGAGTGAACACTGAAGCTTTCTTT; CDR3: CSVNGGVNTEAFF
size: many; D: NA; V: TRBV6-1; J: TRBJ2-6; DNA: TGTGCCAGCACGCCGGGTACTGGTGGGGCCAACGTCCTGACTTTC; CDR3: CASTPGTGGANVLTF
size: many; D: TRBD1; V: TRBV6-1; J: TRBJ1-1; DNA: TGTGCCAGCAGTGCCTTGACAGGGGGTGACACTGAAGCTTTCTTT; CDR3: CASSALTGGDTEAFF
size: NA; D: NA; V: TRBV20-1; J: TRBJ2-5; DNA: TGCAGTGCTAGACTCGGCGGCTCATTGCAAGAGACCCAGTACTTC; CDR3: CSARLGGSLQETQYF
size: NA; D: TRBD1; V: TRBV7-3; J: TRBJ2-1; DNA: TGTGCCAGCAGCAACGGACAGGACAATGAGCAGTTCTTC; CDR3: CASSNGQDNEQFF
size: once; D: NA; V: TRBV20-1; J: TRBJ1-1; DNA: TGCAGTTCCAACGGGAACACTGAAGCTTTCTTT; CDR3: CSSNGNTEAFF
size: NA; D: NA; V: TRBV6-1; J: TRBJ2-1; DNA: TGTGCCAGCAGTGAAAGGTGGGGCGCCCACAATGAGCAGTTCTTC; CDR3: CASSERWGAHNEQFF